This is a list of T cell receptor beta chains from one sample in a study of Ad26.COV2.S vaccination and SARS-CoV-2 variants. Repertoires were generated with immunoSEQ multiplex PCR, while TCRdb's copy carries only in-frame clones and drops some. The sample has hundreds of thousands of clones, about 88% seen once. Sequenced material: peripheral blood, taken in a trial of Ad26.COV2.S vaccine versus placebo. These receptors came from a person aged 18-65 years who received the Ad26.COV2.S COVID-19 vaccine or a placebo. The CDR3 runs from the conserved cysteine through the conserved F or W.

V	J	CDR3
TRBV7-9	TRBJ1-1	CASSLDWKNTEAFF
TRBV19	TRBJ2-1	CASSTRPYRTTSYNEQFF
TRBV30	TRBJ2-2	CAWRSPPGPSNTGELFF
TRBV24-1	TRBJ2-3	CATSDPLAGGTDTQYF
TRBV27	TRBJ1-6	CASSALTGGFVNSPLHF
TRBV27	TRBJ2-1	CASSSYRDRSVEQFF
TRBV5-1	TRBJ1-4	CASSLEGGDEKLFF
TRBV28	TRBJ1-5	CASSFYRGDQPQHF
TRBV6-5	TRBJ1-1	CASRMGHLGTEAFF
TRBV5-4	TRBJ1-5	CASSLWQGSRSNQPQHF
TRBV30	TRBJ2-2	CAWSPRPDTGELFF
TRBV5-4	TRBJ2-3	CASSPWRGGLTHTDTQYF
TRBV5-1	TRBJ1-2	CASSLAEAGYGYTF
TRBV14	TRBJ2-1	CASSQVFGTSERRNEQFF
TRBV4-1	TRBJ2-1	CASRLDTGGDEQFF
TRBV6-2/TRBV6-3	TRBJ1-5	CASSYPLRTGGRKENQPQHF
TRBV12-3/TRBV12-4	TRBJ2-5	CASSSEETQYF
TRBV6-5	TRBJ2-2	CASRSTGLITGELFF
TRBV6-5	TRBJ1-6	CASSRVSSYNSPLHF
TRBV15	TRBJ2-5	CATSRDRTGRETQYF
TRBV13	TRBJ2-1	CASSFRRELLYSYNEQFF
TRBV27	TRBJ2-1	CASSLGAGARNEQFF
TRBV11-3	TRBJ2-5	CASSLGAGGGQETQYF
TRBV3-1/TRBV3-2	TRBJ2-7	CASSQGHGPYEQYF
TRBV29-1	TRBJ1-1	CSGYRGANTEAFF